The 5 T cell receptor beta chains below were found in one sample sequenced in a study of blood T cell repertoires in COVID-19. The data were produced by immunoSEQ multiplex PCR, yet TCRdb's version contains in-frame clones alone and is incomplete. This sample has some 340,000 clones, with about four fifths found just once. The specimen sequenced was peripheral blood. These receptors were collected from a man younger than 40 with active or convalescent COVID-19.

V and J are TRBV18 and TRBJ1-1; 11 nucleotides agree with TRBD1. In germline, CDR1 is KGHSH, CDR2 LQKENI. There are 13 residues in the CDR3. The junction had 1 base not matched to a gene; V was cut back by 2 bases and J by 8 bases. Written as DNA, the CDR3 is TGTGCCAGCTCACCAGGACAGGGGGCGGAAGCTTTCTTT. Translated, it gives CASSPGQGAEAFF.

The DNA for the CDR3 is TGTGCCATCAGTGAGGAACAGGGAGTGGCTTTCTTT. It translates to CAISEEQGVAFF. The gene calls are TRBV10-3 and TRBJ1-1; D possibly corresponds to TRBD1 (6 bases). Germline CDR1 ENHRY, CDR2 SYGVKD. The CDR3 has 12 amino acids. Trimming shortened V by 2 bases and J by 11 bases, and 12 bases separated the two germline ends.

CDR3 sequence (DNA): TGCGCCAGCACCCCCTCTAGTCGGAATGAGCAGTTCTTC. It codes for CASTPSSRNEQFF. V is TRBV5-1 and J is TRBJ2-1; D is uncertain. Germline CDR1 SGHRS, CDR2 YFSETQ. The CDR3 totals 13 residues. Trimming removed 6 bases at V and 7 bases at J, with 14 bases between.

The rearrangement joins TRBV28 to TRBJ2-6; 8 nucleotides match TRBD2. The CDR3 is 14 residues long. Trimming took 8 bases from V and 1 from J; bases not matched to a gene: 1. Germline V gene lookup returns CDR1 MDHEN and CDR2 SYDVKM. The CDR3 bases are TGTGCCAGCCGCGGGAGGTCTGGGGCCAACGTCCTGACTTTC. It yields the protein CASRGRSGANVLTF.

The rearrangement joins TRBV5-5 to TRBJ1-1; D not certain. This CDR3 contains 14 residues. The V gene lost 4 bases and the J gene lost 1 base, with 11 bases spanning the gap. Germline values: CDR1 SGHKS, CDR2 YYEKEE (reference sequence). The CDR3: CASSRGRSNTEAFF. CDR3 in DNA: TGTGCCAGCAGCCGCGGTAGGTCGAACACTGAAGCTTTCTTT.